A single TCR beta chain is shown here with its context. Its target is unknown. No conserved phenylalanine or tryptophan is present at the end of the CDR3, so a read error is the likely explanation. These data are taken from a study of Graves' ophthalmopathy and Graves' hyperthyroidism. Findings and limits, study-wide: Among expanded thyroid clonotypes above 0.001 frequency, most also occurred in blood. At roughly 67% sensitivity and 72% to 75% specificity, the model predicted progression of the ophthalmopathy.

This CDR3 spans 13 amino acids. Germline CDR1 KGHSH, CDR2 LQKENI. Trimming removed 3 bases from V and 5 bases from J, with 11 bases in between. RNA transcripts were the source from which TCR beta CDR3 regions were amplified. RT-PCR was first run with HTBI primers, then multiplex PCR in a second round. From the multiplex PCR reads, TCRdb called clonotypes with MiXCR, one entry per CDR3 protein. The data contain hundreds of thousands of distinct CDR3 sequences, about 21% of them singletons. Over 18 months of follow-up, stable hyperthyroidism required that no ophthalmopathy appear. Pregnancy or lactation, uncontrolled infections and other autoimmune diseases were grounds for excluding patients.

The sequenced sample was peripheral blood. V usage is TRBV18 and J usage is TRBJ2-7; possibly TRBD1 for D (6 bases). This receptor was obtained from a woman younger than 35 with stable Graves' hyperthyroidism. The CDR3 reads CASSPSGEDEQYL. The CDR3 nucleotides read TGTGCCAGCTCACCTTCAGGGGAAGACGAGCAGTACCTC.